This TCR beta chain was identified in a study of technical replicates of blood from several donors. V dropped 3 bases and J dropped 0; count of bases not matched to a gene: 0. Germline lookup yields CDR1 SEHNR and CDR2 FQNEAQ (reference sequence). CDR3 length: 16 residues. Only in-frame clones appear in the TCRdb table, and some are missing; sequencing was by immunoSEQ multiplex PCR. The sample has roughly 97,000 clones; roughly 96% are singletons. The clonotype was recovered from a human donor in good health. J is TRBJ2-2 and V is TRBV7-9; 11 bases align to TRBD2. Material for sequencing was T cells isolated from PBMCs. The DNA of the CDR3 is TGTGCCAGCAGCTTGGGACTAGCGGCGAACACCGGGGAGCTGTTTTTT. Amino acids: CASSLGLAANTGELFF.